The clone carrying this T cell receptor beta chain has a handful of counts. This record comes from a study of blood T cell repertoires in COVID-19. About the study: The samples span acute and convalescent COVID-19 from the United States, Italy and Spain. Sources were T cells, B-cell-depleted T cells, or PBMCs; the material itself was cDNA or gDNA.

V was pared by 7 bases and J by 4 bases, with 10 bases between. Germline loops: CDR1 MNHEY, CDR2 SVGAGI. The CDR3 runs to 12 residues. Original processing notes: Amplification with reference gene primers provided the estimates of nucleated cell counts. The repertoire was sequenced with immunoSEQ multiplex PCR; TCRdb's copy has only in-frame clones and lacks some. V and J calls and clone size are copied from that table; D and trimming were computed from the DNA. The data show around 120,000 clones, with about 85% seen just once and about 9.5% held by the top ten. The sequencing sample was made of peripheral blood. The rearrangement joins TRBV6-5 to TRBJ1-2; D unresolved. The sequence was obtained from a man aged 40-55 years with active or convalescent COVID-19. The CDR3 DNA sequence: TGTGCCAGCACCTCAGGATTCTATGGCTACACCTTC. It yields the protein CASTSGFYGYTF.